The 24 T cell receptor beta chains presented below share a single source sample, sequenced in a study of CD8 T cells in ankylosing spondylitis. MiXCR, run by TCRdb on the 5' RACE reads, gives a single entry per CDR3 protein. The sample has some 400,000 distinct CDR3 sequences, 20% to 25% seen once. Regarding the study as a whole: Typical of ankylosing spondylitis blood, it appeared, was a TCR beta motif of under 10 highly homologous variants.

Antigen specificity for these receptors is unknown. Sequences were obtained from blood, either unsorted or a sorted T cell fraction (not recorded which). These receptors were obtained from a male donor with ankylosing spondylitis.

J is TRBJ2-3 and V is TRBV7-2, with 7 bases matching TRBD2. The germline V gene encodes CDR1 SGHTA and CDR2 FQGNSA. This CDR3 contains 15 residues. The junction had 5 bases not matched to a gene; V was cut back by 1 base and J by 4 bases. The CDR3: CASSLVASGADTQYF. CDR3 coding DNA: TGTGCCAGCAGCTTAGTAGCTAGCGGAGCAGATACGCAGTATTTT.

V usage is TRBV2 and J usage is TRBJ2-3, with D uncertain. Germline lookup yields CDR1 SNHLY and CDR2 FYNNEI. This CDR3 has 12 amino acids. With 4 bases removed from V and 10 bases from J, the gap between germline ends came to 12 bases. The CDR3: CASSVASFPQYF. The CDR3 coding sequence is TGTGCCAGCAGTGTCGCCTCATTCCCGCAGTATTTT.

V and J are TRBV20-1 and TRBJ2-1; 10 bases match TRBD2. Trimming at V came to 4 bases and at J to 12 bases, leaving 12 bases not matched to a gene. The CDR3 has 14 amino acids. The germline gives CDR1 DFQATT, CDR2 SNEGSKA (reference sequence). The CDR3 protein is CSAKPGLASLGQFF. For the CDR3, the DNA is TGCAGTGCTAAACCGGGACTAGCGTCGTTAGGGCAGTTCTTC.

This clonotype was seen more than once but under ten times. The rearrangement joins TRBV7-9 to TRBJ1-2, with a possible D match to TRBD1 (5 bases). The CDR3 runs to 13 residues. Trimming stripped 5 bases from V and 4 bases from J, with 11 bases between. CDR1 SEHNR and CDR2 FQNEAQ come from the germline V gene (reference sequence). The CDR3 nucleotides are TGTGCCAGCAGCCCTATACAGGTCTATGGCTACACCTTC. As protein: CASSPIQVYGYTF. Full variable domain (missing parts from reference TRBV7-9 and TRBJ1-2): DTGVSQNPRHKITKRGQNVTFRCDPISEHNRLYWYRQTLGQGPEFLTYFQNEAQLEKSRLLSDRFSAERPKGSFSTLEIQRTEQGDSAMYLCASSPIQVYGYTFGSGTRLTVV.

The chain combines TRBV7-2 with TRBJ1-1, with a weak D call TRBD1 (5 bases). This CDR3 contains 15 residues. Trimming removed 3 bases at V and 4 bases at J, with 15 bases between. Germline CDR1 reads SGHTA; CDR2 reads FQGNSA. The CDR3 region is CASSFSGNPGTEAFF. In DNA, the CDR3 is TGTGCCAGCAGCTTCTCAGGGAATCCCGGCACTGAAGCTTTCTTT.

The rearrangement uses TRBV29-1 and TRBJ2-5; D might be TRBD1 (7 bases). This CDR3 has 11 amino acids. With 7 bases removed from V and 9 bases from J, the gap between germline ends came to 15 bases. The germline gives CDR1 SQVTM, CDR2 ANQGSEA. The CDR3 sequence: CSGDSGGSQYF. Here the CDR3 DNA reads TGCAGCGGGGACAGTGGAGGGTCCCAGTACTTC.

V usage is TRBV18 and J usage is TRBJ2-1, with 7 bases that match TRBD1. The V segment lost 5 bases and the J segment 4 bases; nucleotides outside the gene matches: 14. CDR3 size: 17 residues. The germline gives CDR1 KGHSH, CDR2 LQKENI. The CDR3 DNA sequence: TGTGCCAGCTCAAACAGGGACAGCCGAACCAGTTACAATGAGCAGTTCTTC. Protein product: CASSNRDSRTSYNEQFF.

The chain has TRBV20-1 and TRBJ2-1; D is unclear. Germline CDR1 DFQATT, CDR2 SNEGSKA (reference sequence). This CDR3 comprises 15 residues. V lost 1 base to trimming and J lost 9 bases, with 19 bases between them. In DNA form, the CDR3 reads TGCAGTGCTAGAGTTGGGCCGAGTTTGCGCGGTGAGCAGTTCTTC. Encoded protein: CSARVGPSLRGEQFF.

This clonotype has only a few counts. The chain employs TRBV30 and TRBJ2-5; possibly TRBD2 for D (7 bases). Per the germline V gene, CDR1 is GTSNPN and CDR2 is SVGIG (reference sequence). This CDR3 is 14 amino acids long. V gave up 0 bases and J gave up 1 base, with 9 bases separating them. The CDR3 DNA follows: TGTGCCTGGAGTGTCGGGGGGCCCCAAGAGACCCAGTACTTC. Protein: CAWSVGGPQETQYF.

The chain combines TRBV5-1 with TRBJ2-3, with D hard to call. Germline assignment: CDR1 SGHRS and CDR2 YFSETQ. Trimming shortened V by 1 base and J by 2 bases, and 11 bases separated the two germline ends. The CDR3 is 15 amino acids. The CDR3 DNA reads TGCGCCAGCAGCTTGTGGCCGCCACCCACAGATACGCAGTATTTT. This sequence encodes CASSLWPPPTDTQYF. Combining the CDR3 with reference TRBV5-1 and TRBJ2-3 gives the whole variable domain KAGVTQTPRYLIKTRGQQVTLSCSPISGHRSVSWYQQTPGQGLQFLFEYFSETQRNKGNFPGRFSGRQFSNSRSEMNVSTLELGDSALYLCASSLWPPPTDTQYFGPGTRLTVL.

This clonotype was counted a single time. V and J are TRBV5-1 and TRBJ1-2; 9 nucleotides line up with TRBD1. This CDR3 spans 15 amino acids. Germline CDR1 reads SGHRS; CDR2 reads YFSETQ. With 2 bases clipped from V and 4 bases from J, the junction kept 6 bases outside the gene matches. The CDR3 region is CASSFGGTGFYGYTF. The CDR3 DNA sequence: TGCGCCAGCAGCTTTGGGGGGACAGGGTTCTATGGCTACACCTTC. Using reference TRBV5-1 and TRBJ1-2 for the parts outside the CDR3, the full variable domain is KAGVTQTPRYLIKTRGQQVTLSCSPISGHRSVSWYQQTPGQGLQFLFEYFSETQRNKGNFPGRFSGRQFSNSRSEMNVSTLELGDSALYLCASSFGGTGFYGYTFGSGTRLTVV.

This clonotype was detected only a few times. The chain joins TRBV20-1 to TRBJ2-1; no clear D gene. The CDR3 length is 13 residues. Germline CDR1 DFQATT, CDR2 SNEGSKA (reference sequence). The CDR3 DNA is TGCAGCGTCAGACGGTCCGGGTTCAATGAGCAGTTCTTC. This gives the protein CSVRRSGFNEQFF.

The gene calls are TRBV3-1 and TRBJ2-7, with D unclear. Looked up from germline, CDR1 is LGHDT and CDR2 is YNNKEL (reference sequence). Trimming left V 5 bases short and J 7 bases short, with 12 bases between. This CDR3 comprises 12 residues. As DNA, the CDR3 is TGTGCCAGCAGCTCCCACTTGGGGGAGCAGTACTTC. Protein: CASSSHLGEQYF.

Written as DNA, the CDR3 is TGCGCCAGCAGGGATATCCGGGGGGCCAAAAACATTCAGTACTTC. Translation: CASRDIRGAKNIQYF. The chain uses TRBV4-1 and TRBJ2-4; maybe TRBD2 (6 bases). The germline V and J ends were trimmed by 6 bases and 1 base, with 13 bases remaining between them. The CDR3 covers 15 residues. CDR1 and CDR2 (germline): MGHRA, YSYEKL.

This chain joins TRBV12-3 or TRBV12-4 and TRBJ1-6, with 7 bases that match TRBD1. Unmatched junction bases numbered 9, after V lost 7 bases and J lost 6 bases. This CDR3 region has 15 residues. DNA for the CDR3: TGTGCCAGCAATAAACAGGGGCGGTTTAATTCACCCCTCCACTTT. Its protein product is CASNKQGRFNSPLHF.

This sequence joins TRBV28 and TRBJ1-5; 10 positions match TRBD1. Germline trimming cut 8 bases from V and 2 bases from J; bases unmatched to any gene: 12. From germline, CDR1 is MDHEN and CDR2 SYDVKM. The CDR3 covers 17 residues. The CDR3, as DNA: TGTGCCAGCCGTCCCGTAGACAGGGGGCGACGCAATCAGCCCCAGCATTTT. This gives the protein CASRPVDRGRRNQPQHF.

The J gene is TRBJ2-2, the V gene TRBV5-1; 8 nucleotides agree with TRBD2. Trimming at V came to 1 base and at J to 4 bases, leaving 9 bases not matched to a gene. The CDR3 has 17 amino acids. In germline, CDR1 is SGHRS, CDR2 YFSETQ. The CDR3 is CASSLSERESVTGELFF. In DNA, the CDR3 is TGCGCCAGCAGCTTGAGCGAGCGGGAGTCGGTCACCGGGGAGCTGTTTTTT.

This clonotype came up a few times. The rearrangement uses TRBV6-5 and TRBJ2-7, with 7 bases identical to TRBD1. From germline, CDR1 is MNHEY and CDR2 SVGAGI. The CDR3 spans 16 residues. Trimming took 2 bases from V and 4 from J; bases not matched to a gene: 11. The CDR3 protein is CASSYRGRGQSYEQYF. For the CDR3, the DNA is TGTGCCAGCAGTTACCGCGGTCGGGGACAGTCATACGAGCAGTACTTC.

The chain recombines TRBV7-8 with TRBJ2-3, with TRBD2 matching 10 bases. This CDR3 spans 16 amino acids. V was clipped by 1 base and J by 11 bases; unmatched bases: 12. CDR1 is SGHVS, CDR2 FQNEAQ, per germline. This chain's CDR3 is CASSLEGLAGVYMQYF. CDR3 DNA: TGTGCCAGCAGCTTAGAGGGGCTAGCGGGAGTCTATATGCAGTATTTT.

The chain employs TRBV12-3 or TRBV12-4 and TRBJ2-5; no reliable D call. This CDR3 spans 13 amino acids. V was clipped by 3 bases and J by 0 bases, with 5 bases between them. The CDR3 loop reads CASSFDHQETQYF. The CDR3 DNA follows: TGTGCCAGCAGTTTCGACCACCAAGAGACCCAGTACTTC.

V and J are TRBV30 and TRBJ2-1; the match to TRBD2 covers 12 bases. Germline V lookup: CDR1 GTSNPN, CDR2 SVGIG (reference sequence). V lost 5 bases to trimming and J lost 2 bases; unmatched junction nucleotides: 10. This CDR3 has 17 residues. The CDR3 region has the DNA TGTGCCTGGCCTAGCGGGAGGGCGATAGGGGCCTACAATGAGCAGTTCTTC. Translated, it gives CAWPSGRAIGAYNEQFF.

This clonotype showed up just a few times. The rearrangement joins TRBV5-1 to TRBJ2-3; 7 positions match TRBD1. Germline-derived CDR1 and CDR2 are SGHRS and YFSETQ. The CDR3 covers 15 residues. The V segment lost 4 bases and the J segment 0 bases; nucleotides outside the gene matches: 5. Written as DNA, the CDR3 is TGCGCCAGCAGCGAGGGGGCGGTTAGCACAGATACGCAGTATTTT. Its translation is CASSEGAVSTDTQYF.

The genes are TRBV2 and TRBJ2-1, with D unclear. Per the germline V gene, CDR1 is SNHLY and CDR2 is FYNNEI. V shed 3 bases and J shed 3 bases, with 9 bases lying between them. The CDR3 sequence is 14 residues long. The chain's CDR3 is CASSDRSFYNEQFF. The CDR3 region has the DNA TGTGCCAGCAGTGACAGGTCCTTCTACAATGAGCAGTTCTTC.

The chain couples TRBV7-9 to TRBJ2-7; no definite D call. Germline V gene lookup returns CDR1 SEHNR and CDR2 FQNEAQ (reference sequence). V was pared by 1 base and J by 2 bases, with 6 bases between. This CDR3 is built from 13 residues. The DNA for the CDR3 is TGTGCCAGCAGCTTAGATACAGCCTACGAGCAGTACTTC. Its protein product is CASSLDTAYEQYF. Combining the CDR3 with reference TRBV7-9 and TRBJ2-7 gives the whole variable domain DTGVSQNPRHKITKRGQNVTFRCDPISEHNRLYWYRQTLGQGPEFLTYFQNEAQLEKSRLLSDRFSAERPKGSFSTLEIQRTEQGDSAMYLCASSLDTAYEQYFGPGTRLTVT.